These 13 T cell receptor beta chains came from one sample sequenced in a study of blood T cell repertoires in COVID-19. Clones were read by immunoSEQ multiplex PCR, and TCRdb kept only the in-frame ones, dropping some. The sample has around 76,000 clones; about 85% are singletons. Sequencing was done on a sample of peripheral blood. The receptors come from a man in his forties or fifties with COVID-19, enrolled during active disease.

The V call is TRBV4-2, the J call TRBJ2-1; D remains unclear. V was pared by 4 bases and J by 4 bases, with 8 bases between. The CDR3 runs 13 residues. Germline CDR1 is LGHNA and CDR2 is YNFKEQ. The CDR3 is CASSRAGYNEQFF. The CDR3 DNA reads as TGTGCCAGCAGCCGAGCAGGTTACAATGAGCAGTTCTTC.

This clone was observed a single time. The chain carries TRBV6-5 and TRBJ1-5; D might be TRBD1 (6 bases). Per the germline V gene, CDR1 is MNHEY and CDR2 is SVGAGI. The CDR3 covers 13 residues. V lost 5 bases and J lost 5, with 10 bases in between. As DNA, the CDR3 is TGTGCCAGCAGTAGGGGGGGCGATCAGCCCCAGCATTTT. Translated, it gives CASSRGGDQPQHF.

The CDR3 DNA reads TGTGCCAGCAGTTTATTTCCTAGCGGGAGTTACAATGAGCAGTTCTTC. Residues: CASSLFPSGSYNEQFF. This sequence joins TRBV28 and TRBJ2-1, with 10 bases aligning to TRBD2. The length of the CDR3 is 16 residues. Germline values: CDR1 MDHEN, CDR2 SYDVKM. The trim removed 1 base at V and 4 bases at J, leaving 4 bases unmatched.

The V gene is TRBV7-9, the J gene TRBJ2-1; 8 nucleotides agree with TRBD2. Trimming at V came to 1 base and at J to 7 bases, leaving 6 bases not matched to a gene. The germline V gene encodes CDR1 SEHNR and CDR2 FQNEAQ (reference sequence). This CDR3 region has 15 residues. The CDR3 here is CASSLESGRRNEQFF. The DNA for the CDR3 is TGTGCCAGCAGCTTAGAAAGCGGGAGAAGGAATGAGCAGTTCTTC.

The chain has TRBV7-9 and TRBJ2-3; no reliable D call. V was pared by 3 bases and J by 2 bases, with 12 bases between. Germline V gene sequence: CDR1 SEHNR, CDR2 FQNEAQ (reference sequence). The CDR3 is made up of 15 amino acids. The CDR3 here is CASSFYSFSTDTQYF. The CDR3 DNA reads as TGTGCCAGCAGCTTCTACTCATTTTCCACAGATACGCAGTATTTT.

This clone came up a few times. The V gene is TRBV2, the J gene TRBJ1-6; D unclear. The germline V gene encodes CDR1 SNHLY and CDR2 FYNNEI. Deletions cut 4 bases from V and 9 bases from J, with 4 bases between. The CDR3 is made up of 11 amino acids. The CDR3 protein is CASSVGSPLHF. CDR3 nucleotide sequence: TGTGCCAGCAGTGTCGGTTCACCCCTCCACTTT.

The chain uses TRBV29-1 and TRBJ2-5; no definite D call. Germline CDR1 SQVTM, CDR2 ANQGSEA. The CDR3 runs to 12 residues. V was trimmed by 6 bases and J by 0 bases, leaving 8 bases between them. CDR3 coding DNA: TGCAGCGTCCGAGGATACCAAGAGACCCAGTACTTC. Translated, it gives CSVRGYQETQYF.

The DNA for the CDR3 is TGCGCCAGCAGTCTCTCTGGGACAGGGTTAGGGAATGAGCAGTTCTTC. This translates into CASSLSGTGLGNEQFF. The chain joins TRBV23-1 to TRBJ2-1; 9 bases are a match to TRBD1. TRBV23-1 belongs to the ORF category, with a function that is uncertain. V was pared by 4 bases and J by 7 bases, with 11 bases of the junction left unmatched. This CDR3 has 16 residues.

The J gene is TRBJ2-7, the V gene TRBV5-5, with D possibly matching TRBD2 (6 bases). Germline CDR1 reads SGHKS; CDR2 reads YYEKEE (reference sequence). Trimming pared 3 bases from V and 0 bases from J, leaving 16 bases between. This CDR3 is built from 16 residues. DNA for the CDR3: TGTGCCAGCAGCTACATCCCAGGGAGGAGCTCCTACGAGCAGTACTTC. Translation: CASSYIPGRSSYEQYF.

This clone has a handful of counts. The chain has TRBV6-2 or TRBV6-3 and TRBJ2-7; 12 bases line up with TRBD2. This CDR3 spans 15 amino acids. Germline CDR1 MNHEY, CDR2 SVGEGT. Unmatched junction bases numbered 7, after V lost 6 bases and J lost 4 bases. CDR3 sequence: CASSYETSGSYEQYF. Written as DNA, the CDR3 is TGTGCCAGCAGCTATGAGACTAGCGGGAGTTACGAGCAGTACTTC.

V is TRBV9 and J is TRBJ2-4, with 9 bases identical to TRBD2. This CDR3 is 15 amino acids long. CDR1 is SGDLS and CDR2 is YYNGEE in the germline V gene. Germline trimming cut 1 base from V and 8 bases from J; bases unmatched to any gene: 7. CDR3 in amino acids: CASSVSQREVDIQYF. CDR3 bases: TGTGCCAGCAGCGTATCGCAGCGGGAGGTGGACATTCAGTACTTC.

V and J are TRBV5-4 and TRBJ2-1; D might be TRBD2 (6 bases). Germline lookup yields CDR1 SGHNT and CDR2 YYREEE (reference sequence). V lost 2 bases, J lost 5 bases, and 17 bases lay in between. The CDR3 loop spans 16 amino acids. The CDR3: CASSLSREPVDNEQFF. As DNA, the CDR3 is TGTGCCAGCAGCTTATCCCGGGAGCCCGTCGACAATGAGCAGTTCTTC.

The chain uses TRBV3-1 (or the pseudogene TRBV3-2) and TRBJ2-3; 7 positions agree with TRBD1. This CDR3 is 16 amino acids long. The V gene end was trimmed by 4 bases and the J gene end by 2 bases; junction bases not matched to a gene: 9. CDR1 and CDR2 (germline): LGHDT, YNNKEL (reference sequence). The CDR3 region is CASSPTGNGATDTQYF. In DNA, the CDR3 is TGTGCCAGCAGCCCGACAGGGAATGGAGCCACAGATACGCAGTATTTT.